Described below is a single T cell receptor (beta chain) sequence and its context. Its antigen remains unknown. 13 Jbeta primers and 60 Vbeta primers were used for the PCR. Assay: immunoSEQ multiplex PCR; the TCRdb copy retains only in-frame clones and omits some. Here the sample spans 150,000 to 200,000 clones, just over 75% being singletons. This sample is drawn from a study of cytomegalovirus exposure and HLA in healthy donors. Points from the study as a whole: A few chains linked to CMV were shown in vitro to be specific for CMV antigens. With later analysis, a missense DCLRE1C variant became linked to TCR beta V- and J-gene trimming. In presence/absence analyses, roughly uniform sequencing depth across donors was assumed.

J lost 5 bases, V lost 5 bases, and 8 bases had no gene match. Per the germline V gene, CDR1 is SGHRS and CDR2 is YFSETQ. CDR3 length: 14 amino acids. This rearrangement joins TRBV5-1 to TRBJ2-7; TRBD1 aligns across 9 bases. The sample consisted of PBMCs. The sequence was collected from a woman aged 25 to 45 in good health and CMV-seropositive. CDR3 in amino acids: CASRTTGGVHEQYF. The DNA for the CDR3 is TGCGCCAGCAGGACGACAGGGGGGGTCCACGAGCAGTACTTC.